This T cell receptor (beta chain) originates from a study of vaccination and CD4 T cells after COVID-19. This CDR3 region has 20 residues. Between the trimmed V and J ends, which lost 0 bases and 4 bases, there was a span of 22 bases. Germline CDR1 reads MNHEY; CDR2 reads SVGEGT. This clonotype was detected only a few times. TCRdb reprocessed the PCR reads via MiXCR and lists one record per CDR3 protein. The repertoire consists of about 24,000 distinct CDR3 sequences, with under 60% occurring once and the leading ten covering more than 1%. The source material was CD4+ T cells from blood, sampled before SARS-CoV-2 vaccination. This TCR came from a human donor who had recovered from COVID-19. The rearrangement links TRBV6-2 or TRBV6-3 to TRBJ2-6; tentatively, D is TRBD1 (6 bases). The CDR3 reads CASSYSSLSGAVSGANVLTF. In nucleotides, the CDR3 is TGTGCCAGCAGTTACTCGTCCCTATCAGGGGCGGTGAGCGGGGCCAACGTCCTGACTTTC.